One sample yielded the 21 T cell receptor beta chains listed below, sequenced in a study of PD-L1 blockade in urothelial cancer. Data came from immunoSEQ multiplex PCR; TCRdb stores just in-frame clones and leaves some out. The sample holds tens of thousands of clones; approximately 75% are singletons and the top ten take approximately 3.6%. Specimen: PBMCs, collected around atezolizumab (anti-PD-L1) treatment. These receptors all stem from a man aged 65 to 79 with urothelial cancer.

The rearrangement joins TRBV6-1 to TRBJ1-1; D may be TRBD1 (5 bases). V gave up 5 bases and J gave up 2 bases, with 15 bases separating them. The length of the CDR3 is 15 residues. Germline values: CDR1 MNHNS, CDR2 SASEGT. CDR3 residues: CASSSSGAPNTEAFF. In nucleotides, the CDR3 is TGTGCCAGCAGTTCCAGTGGGGCACCAAACACTGAAGCTTTCTTT.

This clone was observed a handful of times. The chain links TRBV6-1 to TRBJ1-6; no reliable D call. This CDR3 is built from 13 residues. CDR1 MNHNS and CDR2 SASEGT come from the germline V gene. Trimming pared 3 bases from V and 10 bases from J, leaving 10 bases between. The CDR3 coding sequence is TGTGCCAGCAGTGAGGCCCTGGGCTCACCCCTCCACTTT. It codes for CASSEALGSPLHF.

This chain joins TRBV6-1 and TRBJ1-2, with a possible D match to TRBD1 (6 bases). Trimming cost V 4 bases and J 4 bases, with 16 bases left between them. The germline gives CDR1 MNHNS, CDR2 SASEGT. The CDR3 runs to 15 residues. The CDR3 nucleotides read TGTGCCAGCAGTGCAAGGGGACAAGGGCCCTATGGCTACACCTTC. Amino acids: CASSARGQGPYGYTF.

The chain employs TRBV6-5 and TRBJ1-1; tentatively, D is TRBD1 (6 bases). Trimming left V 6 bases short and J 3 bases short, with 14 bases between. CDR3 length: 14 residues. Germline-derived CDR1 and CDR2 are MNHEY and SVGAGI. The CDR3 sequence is CASRADSVHTEAFF. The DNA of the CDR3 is TGTGCCAGCAGAGCGGACAGCGTTCACACTGAAGCTTTCTTT.

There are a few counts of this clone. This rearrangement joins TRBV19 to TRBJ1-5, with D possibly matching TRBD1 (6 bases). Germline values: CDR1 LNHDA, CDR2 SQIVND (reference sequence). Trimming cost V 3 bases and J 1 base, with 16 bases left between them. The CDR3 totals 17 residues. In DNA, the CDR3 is TGTGCCAGTAGTATGCTGTCAGGGGTTGGGAGCAATCAGCCCCAGCATTTT. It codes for CASSMLSGVGSNQPQHF.

The CDR3 DNA reads as TGTGCCAGCAGCTTAGCGGGGGGGCTCAACGAGCAGTACTTC. It codes for CASSLAGGLNEQYF. V usage is TRBV7-9 and J usage is TRBJ2-7; D is possibly TRBD2 (7 bases). V lost 0 bases and J lost 5, with 11 bases in between. CDR1 and CDR2 (germline): SEHNR, FQNEAQ (reference sequence). CDR3 length: 14 amino acids.

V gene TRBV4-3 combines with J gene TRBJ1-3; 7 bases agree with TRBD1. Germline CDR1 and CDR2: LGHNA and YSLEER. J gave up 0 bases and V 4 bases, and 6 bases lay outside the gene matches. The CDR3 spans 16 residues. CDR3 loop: CASSPDRDSSGNTIYF. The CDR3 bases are TGCGCCAGCAGCCCAGACAGGGACAGCTCTGGAAACACCATATATTTT.

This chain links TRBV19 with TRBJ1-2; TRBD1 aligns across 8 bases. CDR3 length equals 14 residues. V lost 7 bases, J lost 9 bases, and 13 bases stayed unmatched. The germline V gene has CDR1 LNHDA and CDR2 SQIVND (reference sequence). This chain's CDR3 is CASTPTGGAGSYTF. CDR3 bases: TGTGCCAGTACCCCTACAGGGGGTGCGGGAAGCTACACCTTC.

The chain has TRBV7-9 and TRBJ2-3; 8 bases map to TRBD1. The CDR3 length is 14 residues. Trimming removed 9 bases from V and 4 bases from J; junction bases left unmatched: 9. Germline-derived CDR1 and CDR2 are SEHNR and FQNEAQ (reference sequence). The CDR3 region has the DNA TGTGCCAGTAGGCAACAGGGGGGATCAGATACGCAGTATTTT. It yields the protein CASRQQGGSDTQYF.

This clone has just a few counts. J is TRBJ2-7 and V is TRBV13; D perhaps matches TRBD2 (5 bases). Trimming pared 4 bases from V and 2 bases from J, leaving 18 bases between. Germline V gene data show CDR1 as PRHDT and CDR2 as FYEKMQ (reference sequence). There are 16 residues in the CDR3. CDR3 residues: CASSSVRTGRAYEQYF. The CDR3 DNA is TGTGCCAGCAGCTCCGTTCGGACGGGGAGAGCCTACGAGCAGTACTTC.

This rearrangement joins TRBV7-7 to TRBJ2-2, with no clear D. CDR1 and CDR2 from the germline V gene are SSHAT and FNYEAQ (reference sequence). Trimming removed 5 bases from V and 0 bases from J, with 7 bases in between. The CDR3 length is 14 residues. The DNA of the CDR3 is TGTGCCAGCAGCCCCCAGGCGAACACCGGGGAGCTGTTTTTT. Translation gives CASSPQANTGELFF.

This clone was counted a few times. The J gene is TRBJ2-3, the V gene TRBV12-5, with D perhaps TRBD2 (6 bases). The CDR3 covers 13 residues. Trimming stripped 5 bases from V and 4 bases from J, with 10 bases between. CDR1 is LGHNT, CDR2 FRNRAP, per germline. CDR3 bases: TGTGCTAGTGGTCCCACGGGAGCAGATACGCAGTATTTT. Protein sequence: CASGPTGADTQYF. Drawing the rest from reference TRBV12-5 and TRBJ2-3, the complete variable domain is DARVTQTPRHKVTEMGQEVTMRCQPILGHNTVFWYRQTMMQGLELLAYFRNRAPLDDSGMPKDRFSAEMPDATLATLKIQPSEPRDSAVYFCASGPTGADTQYFGPGTRLTVL.

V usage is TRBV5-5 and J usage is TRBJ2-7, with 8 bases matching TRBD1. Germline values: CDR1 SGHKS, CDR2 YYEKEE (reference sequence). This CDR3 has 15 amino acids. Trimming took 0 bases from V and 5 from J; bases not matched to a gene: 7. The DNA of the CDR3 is TGTGCCAGCAGCTTGGCGTCGAGGACAGGGAACGAGCAGTACTTC. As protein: CASSLASRTGNEQYF. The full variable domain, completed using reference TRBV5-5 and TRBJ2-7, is DAGVTQSPTHLIKTRGQQVTLRCSPISGHKSVSWYQQVLGQGPQFIFQYYEKEERGRGNFPDRFSARQFPNYSSELNVNALLLGDSALYLCASSLASRTGNEQYFGPGTRLTVT.

The DNA for the CDR3 is TGCGCCAGCCCACGGGGAGGGGGAAGCAATCAGCCCCAGCATTTT. As protein: CASPRGGGSNQPQHF. The genes are TRBV10-1 and TRBJ1-5; tentative D call: TRBD1 (6 bases). This CDR3 contains 15 residues. The germline V and J ends were trimmed by 8 bases and 1 base, with 15 bases remaining between them. Germline CDR1 and CDR2: WNHNN and SYGVQD (reference sequence).

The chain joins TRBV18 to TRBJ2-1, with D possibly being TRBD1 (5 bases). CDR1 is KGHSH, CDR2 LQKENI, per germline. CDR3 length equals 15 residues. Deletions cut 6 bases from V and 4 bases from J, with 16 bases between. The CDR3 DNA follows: TGTGCCAGCTCGGACACTGGGCAGACTTACAATGAGCAGTTCTTC. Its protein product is CASSDTGQTYNEQFF. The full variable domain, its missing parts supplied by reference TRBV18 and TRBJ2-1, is NAGVMQNPRHLVRRRGQEARLRCSPMKGHSHVYWYRQLPEEGLKFMVYLQKENIIDESGMPKERFSAEFPKEGPSILRIQQVVRGDSAAYFCASSDTGQTYNEQFFGPGTRLTVL.

The CDR3 DNA follows: TGCGCCAGCAGCTCGGGACAGGCCTATGGCTACACCTTC. Amino acids: CASSSGQAYGYTF. The rearrangement joins TRBV5-1 to TRBJ1-2; 8 nucleotides line up with TRBD1. This CDR3 contains 13 residues. Germline V gives CDR1 SGHRS, CDR2 YFSETQ. With 3 bases clipped from V and 4 bases from J, the junction kept 2 bases outside the gene matches.

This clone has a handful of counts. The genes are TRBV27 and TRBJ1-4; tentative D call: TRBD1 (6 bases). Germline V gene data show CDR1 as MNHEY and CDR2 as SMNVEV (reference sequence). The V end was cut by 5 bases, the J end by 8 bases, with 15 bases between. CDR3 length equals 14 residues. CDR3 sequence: CASSGTGRGEKLFF. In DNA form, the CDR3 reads TGTGCCAGCAGTGGAACAGGGAGAGGAGAAAAACTGTTTTTT.

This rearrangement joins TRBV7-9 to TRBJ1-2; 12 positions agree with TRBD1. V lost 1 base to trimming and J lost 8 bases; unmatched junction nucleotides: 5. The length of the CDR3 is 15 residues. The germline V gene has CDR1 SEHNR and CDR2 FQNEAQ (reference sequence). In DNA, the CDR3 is TGTGCCAGCAGCTTAGAAGGGACAGGGGGCTCCGGCTACACCTTC. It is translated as CASSLEGTGGSGYTF.

CDR3 loop: CASSSDTGGGTDTQYF. Written as DNA, the CDR3 is TGTGCCAGCAGCAGCGACACAGGGGGCGGCACAGATACGCAGTATTTT. J is TRBJ2-3 and V is TRBV7-6; 9 nucleotides agree with TRBD1. This CDR3 comprises 16 residues. Germline V gene sequence: CDR1 SGHVS, CDR2 FNYEAQ. V lost 5 bases to trimming and J lost 1 base; unmatched junction nucleotides: 7.

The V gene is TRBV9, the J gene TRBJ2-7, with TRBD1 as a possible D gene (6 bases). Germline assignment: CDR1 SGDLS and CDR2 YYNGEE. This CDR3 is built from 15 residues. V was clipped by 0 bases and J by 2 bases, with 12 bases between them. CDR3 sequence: CASSVEQGPTYEQYF. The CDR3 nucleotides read TGTGCCAGCAGCGTAGAACAGGGTCCCACCTACGAGCAGTACTTC.

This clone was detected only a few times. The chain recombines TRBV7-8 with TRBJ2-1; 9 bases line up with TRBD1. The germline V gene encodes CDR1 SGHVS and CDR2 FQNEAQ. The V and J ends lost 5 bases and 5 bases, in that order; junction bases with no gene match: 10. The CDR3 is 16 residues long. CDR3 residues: CASSHGQGLGDNEQFF. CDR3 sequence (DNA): TGTGCCAGCAGCCACGGACAGGGGCTGGGGGACAATGAGCAGTTCTTC. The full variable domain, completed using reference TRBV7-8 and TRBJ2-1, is GAGVSQSPRYKVAKRGQDVALRCDPISGHVSLFWYQQALGQGPEFLTYFQNEAQLDKSGLPSDRFFAERPEGSVSTLKIQRTQQEDSAVYLCASSHGQGLGDNEQFFGPGTRLTVL.